In this sample, the clone carrying this T cell receptor beta chain turned up many times. This sample is part of a study of T-cell reconstitution after alpha-beta-depleted transplantation in children. The authors prepared the TCRbeta library with unique molecular identifiers. TCRdb re-called the PCR reads through MiXCR, storing one row per CDR3 protein. The sample yields about 610,000 distinct CDR3 sequences, about 10% seen once. This specimen was PBMCs from the stem cell graft donor, taken from the stem cell graft. The receptor comes from a human donor who donated a stem cell graft to a child with acute myeloid leukemia.

The CDR3 loop reads CASSPSSGGYNEQFF. The CDR3 nucleotides are TGTGCCAGCAGCCCTTCTAGCGGGGGTTACAATGAGCAGTTCTTC. The rearrangement joins TRBV7-6 to TRBJ2-1; 10 nucleotides match TRBD2. The CDR3 totals 15 residues. V lost 5 bases to trimming and J lost 4 bases; unmatched junction nucleotides: 5. CDR1 is SGHVS, CDR2 FNYEAQ, per germline.